These 24 T cell receptor beta chains share one sample of origin, sequenced in a study of T cell responses to AZD1222 COVID-19 vaccine listed by TCRdb under 2021. Libraries were prepared through the immunoSEQ multiplex PCR assay. TCRdb's version of the immuneACCESS table is confined to in-frame rearrangements and falls short of the full clone set. An unresolved V gene accounts for under half of the shortfall where checked; the remainder is of unknown origin. Here the sample has over 85,000 clones; about 90% occur a single time. The biggest ten clones account for about 3% of the sample. The intended sense of this specimen's time point label: baseline before first vaccination. The sample here was peripheral blood, taken on day 0 of AZD1222 vaccination. The receptors here all came from an adult in good health.

This chain joins TRBV24-1 and TRBJ2-2, with D unclear. CDR1 is KGHDR and CDR2 is SFDVKD in the germline V gene. The V end lost 4 bases, the J end lost 4 bases, and 9 bases lay between the germline ends. The CDR3 is made up of 14 amino acids. CDR3 loop: CATSDLLGTGELFF. The CDR3 nucleotides read TGTGCCACCAGTGACCTCCTGGGCACCGGGGAGCTGTTTTTT.

This clone has only a few counts. This chain joins TRBV19 and TRBJ2-3; D remains ambiguous. CDR3 size: 17 residues. Between the trimmed V and J ends, which lost 3 bases and 0 bases, there was a span of 16 bases. The germline V gene encodes CDR1 LNHDA and CDR2 SQIVND (reference sequence). Here the CDR3 DNA reads TGTGCCAGTAGTATGAGGAAGACGGCTTCTAGCACAGATACGCAGTATTTT. This translates into CASSMRKTASSTDTQYF.

The V and J genes are TRBV4-2 and TRBJ2-2; TRBD2 might be the D (6 bases). The V gene lost 11 bases and the J gene lost 7 bases, with 11 bases spanning the gap. The V gene's germline CDR1 is LGHNA and CDR2 YNFKEQ. The CDR3 consists of 11 residues. CDR3 DNA: TGTGCCGGGATGGGGGGCGGGGAGCTGTTTTTT. Translation gives CAGMGGGELFF.

The rearrangement joins TRBV28 to TRBJ2-1; 8 bases align to TRBD2. The germline gives CDR1 MDHEN, CDR2 SYDVKM. This CDR3 spans 16 amino acids. Germline trimming cut 6 bases from V and 3 bases from J; bases unmatched to any gene: 10. The CDR3 bases are TGTGCCAGCAGCCCCGGGGGGGCTCAGCGCTACAATGAGCAGTTCTTC. Protein sequence: CASSPGGAQRYNEQFF.

This clone was counted between two and nine times. The chain joins TRBV19 to TRBJ1-4; D ambiguous. The V gene's germline CDR1 is LNHDA and CDR2 SQIVND (reference sequence). V lost 3 bases and J 2 bases, leaving 10 bases between the germline ends. CDR3 length: 15 residues. Here the CDR3 DNA reads TGTGCCAGTAGTATGGGATCCAGGACTAATGAAAAACTGTTTTTT. Its translation: CASSMGSRTNEKLFF.

The chain is built from TRBV7-2 and TRBJ1-6; no reliable D call. The CDR3 is 13 residues long. Trimming pared 5 bases from V and 14 bases from J, leaving 16 bases between. Germline assignment: CDR1 SGHTA and CDR2 FQGNSA. This CDR3 is CASSVVPEFTLHF. For the CDR3, the DNA is TGTGCCAGCAGCGTAGTCCCAGAATTCACCCTCCACTTT.

The V gene is TRBV20-1, the J gene TRBJ1-1; a possible D gene is TRBD1 (5 bases). V lost 6 bases, J lost 5 bases, and 10 bases lay in between. This CDR3 contains 11 residues. CDR1 and CDR2 from the germline V gene are DFQATT and SNEGSKA (reference sequence). CDR3 nucleotide sequence: TGCAGTGCCGTCAGGGCTACTGAAGCTTTCTTT. Residues: CSAVRATEAFF.

This chain uses TRBV19 with TRBJ1-5, with D perhaps matching TRBD1 (6 bases). The CDR3 covers 13 residues. Germline assignment: CDR1 LNHDA and CDR2 SQIVND (reference sequence). Deletions cut 5 bases from V and 4 bases from J, with 9 bases between. CDR3 coding DNA: TGTGCCAGTAGTTCGACAGGTAATCAGCCCCAGCATTTT. This sequence encodes CASSSTGNQPQHF.

The rearrangement links TRBV3-1 (or the pseudogene TRBV3-2) to TRBJ2-5; D perhaps matches TRBD2 (6 bases). The V and J ends lost 0 bases and 3 bases respectively, with 17 bases between them. Germline loops: CDR1 LGHDT, CDR2 YNNKEL (reference sequence). The CDR3 runs to 17 residues. As DNA, the CDR3 is TGTGCCAGCAGCCAAGATCTGTTCGGGGGTAACGAAGAGACCCAGTACTTC. Protein product: CASSQDLFGGNEETQYF.

The chain links TRBV27 to TRBJ1-1, with D perhaps matching TRBD1 (5 bases). V lost 6 bases and J 4 bases, leaving 9 bases between the germline ends. The germline V gene encodes CDR1 MNHEY and CDR2 SMNVEV (reference sequence). The CDR3 extends over 12 amino acids. This chain's CDR3 is CASSARGTEAFF. The CDR3, as DNA: TGTGCCAGCAGCGCAAGGGGCACTGAAGCTTTCTTT.

The CDR3 DNA sequence: TGCGCCAGCAGCCCCCCCCTTGAGGGTCGGGCTGGCTACACCTTC. It translates to CASSPPLEGRAGYTF. V and J are TRBV5-1 and TRBJ1-2; D remains ambiguous. The CDR3 totals 15 residues. Germline assignment: CDR1 SGHRS and CDR2 YFSETQ. Trimming took 4 bases from V and 7 from J, leaving 20 bases between them.

This clone was seen a few times. The chain uses TRBV3-1 (or the pseudogene TRBV3-2) and TRBJ2-5; no firm D call. The germline V gene has CDR1 LGHDT and CDR2 YNNKEL (reference sequence). There are 13 residues in the CDR3. Trimming stripped 1 base from V and 1 base from J, with 4 bases between. The CDR3 protein is CASSQGSQETQYF. In DNA, the CDR3 is TGTGCCAGCAGCCAAGGCAGCCAAGAGACCCAGTACTTC.

A few counts support this clone. The chain employs TRBV7-9 and TRBJ1-1; the D gene is possibly TRBD1 (5 bases). The ends were cut back, 4 bases at V and 0 bases at J, with 9 bases in the middle. The CDR3 consists of 14 residues. CDR1 and CDR2 from the germline V gene are SEHNR and FQNEAQ (reference sequence). The CDR3 DNA sequence: TGTGCCAGCAGCTCAGGGAACATGAACACTGAAGCTTTCTTT. This translates into CASSSGNMNTEAFF.

The CDR3 nucleotides are TGTGCCACCAGCGGCGCCTCCTACAATGAGCAGTTCTTC. The encoded protein is CATSGASYNEQFF. The chain employs TRBV15 and TRBJ2-1; no definite D call. V lost 5 bases and J lost 0, with 5 bases in between. Germline assignment: CDR1 LNHNV and CDR2 YYDKDF (reference sequence). There are 13 residues in the CDR3.

V usage is TRBV7-2 and J usage is TRBJ1-1, with 11 bases identical to TRBD1. Per the germline V gene, CDR1 is SGHTA and CDR2 is FQGNSA. The V and J ends lost 5 bases and 5 bases, in that order; junction bases with no gene match: 10. The CDR3 is 16 amino acids. CDR3 sequence reads: CASSRNGQGAGTEAFF. CDR3 DNA: TGTGCCAGCAGCCGGAACGGACAGGGGGCGGGGACTGAAGCTTTCTTT.

J is TRBJ2-3 and V is TRBV6-1, with D unresolved. Germline V lookup: CDR1 MNHNS, CDR2 SASEGT. The CDR3 length is 13 residues. V lost 2 bases, J lost 1 base, and 4 bases lay in between. The CDR3 loop is CASSELRTDTQYF. The CDR3 DNA follows: TGTGCCAGCAGTGAACTCCGCACAGATACGCAGTATTTT.

This chain links TRBV12-3 or TRBV12-4 with TRBJ1-1; D uncertain. The CDR3 has 13 amino acids. Trimming stripped 1 base from V and 8 bases from J, with 11 bases between. This chain's CDR3 is CASSLDNLIEAFF. The CDR3 DNA reads TGTGCCAGCAGTTTAGACAACCTCATAGAAGCTTTCTTT.

The V gene is TRBV24-1, the J gene TRBJ2-3, with 7 nucleotides matching TRBD1. Per the germline V gene, CDR1 is KGHDR and CDR2 is SFDVKD. This CDR3 is 15 amino acids long. The V segment lost 1 base and the J segment 3 bases; nucleotides outside the gene matches: 3. The CDR3 DNA sequence: TGTGCCACCAGTGATTTTACGGGACAGACAGATACGCAGTATTTT. It codes for CATSDFTGQTDTQYF.

The V and J genes are TRBV29-1 and TRBJ1-1; D possibly corresponds to TRBD1 (5 bases). The V end lost 3 bases, the J end lost 1 base, and 6 bases lay between the germline ends. The CDR3 runs to 12 residues. Germline V gene lookup returns CDR1 SQVTM and CDR2 ANQGSEA. The CDR3 loop is CSVDDRNTEAFF. CDR3 DNA sequence: TGCAGCGTTGATGACAGGAACACTGAAGCTTTCTTT. Together with reference TRBV29-1 and TRBJ1-1, the CDR3 gives the full variable domain: SAVISQKPSRDICQRGTSLTIQCQVDSQVTMMFWYRQQPGQSLTLIATANQGSEATYESGFVIDKFPISRPNLTFSTLTVSNMSPEDSSIYLCSVDDRNTEAFFGQGTRLTVV.

This rearrangement joins TRBV5-1 to TRBJ2-7, with 8 bases aligning to TRBD2. CDR1 SGHRS and CDR2 YFSETQ come from the germline V gene. This CDR3 spans 16 amino acids. V was pared by 0 bases and J by 1 base, with 6 bases of the junction left unmatched. Written as DNA, the CDR3 is TGCGCCAGCAGCTTGGCCCCGGGGGGGCAATCCTACGAGCAGTACTTC. Amino acids: CASSLAPGGQSYEQYF.

This rearrangement joins TRBV30 to TRBJ2-5; D gene ambiguous. The CDR3 contains 14 residues. The V gene lost 0 bases and the J gene lost 2 bases, with 10 bases spanning the gap. Germline CDR1 and CDR2: GTSNPN and SVGIG (reference sequence). Here the CDR3 DNA reads TGTGCCTGGAGTGTAAAGGGTTCTCAAGAGACCCAGTACTTC. Translating gives CAWSVKGSQETQYF.

This clone was found once. The chain recombines TRBV5-1 with TRBJ1-3; maybe TRBD1 (5 bases). The CDR3 extends over 15 amino acids. CDR1 and CDR2 (germline): SGHRS, YFSETQ. The germline V and J ends were trimmed by 0 bases and 4 bases, with 11 bases remaining between them. Here the CDR3 reads CASSLDAGWGNTIYF. CDR3 coding DNA: TGCGCCAGCAGCTTGGATGCAGGGTGGGGAAACACCATATATTTT.

V and J are TRBV12-3 or TRBV12-4 and TRBJ1-1; no reliable D call. CDR3 length equals 12 residues. The germline V and J ends were trimmed by 2 bases and 5 bases, with 6 bases remaining between them. DNA of the CDR3: TGTGCCAGCAGTTTATGGAAGACTGAAGCTTTCTTT. The encoded protein is CASSLWKTEAFF.

This clone has just a few counts. V is TRBV4-1 and J is TRBJ1-5; D may be TRBD1 (6 bases). This CDR3 spans 17 amino acids. Germline assignment: CDR1 MGHRA and CDR2 YSYEKL. Between the trimmed V and J ends, which lost 4 bases and 2 bases, there was a span of 18 bases. CDR3 protein: CASSLHLGGRGNQPQHF. The CDR3 region has the DNA TGCGCCAGCAGCCTACATCTCGGGGGCAGGGGCAATCAGCCCCAGCATTTT.